Shown below are 8 T cell receptor beta chains from a single sample sequenced in a study of shared clonotypes between healthy human individuals. Clones were read by immunoSEQ multiplex PCR, and TCRdb kept only the in-frame ones, dropping some. In the table there are roughly 450,000 clones, around 74% of which are singletons. Material: PBMCs. The receptor source for this set is a woman aged 40-49 years in good health. Some clones in this sample may be carry-over from other donors' samples.

The gene calls are TRBV6-6 and TRBJ2-6; D unclear. V lost 4 bases to trimming and J lost 4 bases, with 5 bases between them. The V gene's germline CDR1 is MNHNY and CDR2 SVGAGI (reference sequence). There are 13 residues in the CDR3. CDR3 protein: CASSSLGANVLTF. As DNA, the CDR3 is TGTGCCAGCAGTTCCCTCGGGGCCAACGTCCTGACTTTC.

This clone was seen once. The chain has TRBV6-1 and TRBJ2-1, with D possibly TRBD1 on 6 matching bases. Germline loops: CDR1 MNHNS, CDR2 SASEGT. Between the trimmed V and J ends, which lost 10 bases and 7 bases, there was a span of 20 bases. The CDR3 extends over 14 amino acids. CDR3 amino acids: CATNNAGVTNEQFF. CDR3 coding DNA: TGTGCCACCAACAACGCAGGGGTTACGAATGAGCAGTTCTTC.

V usage is TRBV5-5 and J usage is TRBJ2-7; 7 positions agree with TRBD1. Per germline, CDR1 SGHKS and CDR2 YYEKEE (reference sequence). J gave up 5 bases and V 3 bases, and 8 bases lay outside the gene matches. This CDR3 has 14 residues. CDR3: CASSSVTGINEQYF. CDR3 bases: TGTGCCAGCAGCTCGGTGACAGGGATAAACGAGCAGTACTTC.

The gene calls are TRBV5-4 and TRBJ2-7; the D gene is possibly TRBD2 (6 bases). The CDR3 runs 14 residues. The V end lost 0 bases, the J end lost 2 bases, and 9 bases lay between the germline ends. CDR1 is SGHNT, CDR2 YYREEE, per germline (reference sequence). The CDR3 nucleotides read TGTGCCAGCAGCTTGGACACGGGGGCCTACGAGCAGTACTTC. Protein product: CASSLDTGAYEQYF.

This sequence joins TRBV4-2 and TRBJ2-2; the match to TRBD2 covers 12 bases. The CDR3 has 17 amino acids. V lost 1 base and J lost 2; bases outside the gene matches: 2. Germline values: CDR1 LGHNA, CDR2 YNFKEQ. The CDR3 here is CASSQGTSGENTGELFF. Written as DNA, the CDR3 is TGTGCCAGCAGCCAAGGGACTAGCGGGGAAAACACCGGGGAGCTGTTTTTT.

This sequence joins TRBV30 and TRBJ1-1; 7 bases are a match to TRBD1. This CDR3 region has 13 residues. Trimming cost V 7 bases and J 5 bases; bases outside gene matches: 10. Germline V gene sequence: CDR1 GTSNPN, CDR2 SVGIG (reference sequence). DNA of the CDR3: TGTGCCTCCCACCGACAGGGTCGGACTGAAGCTTTCTTT. This encodes CASHRQGRTEAFF.

The chain employs TRBV5-1 and TRBJ2-3; weak D call: TRBD2 (5 bases). Germline values: CDR1 SGHRS, CDR2 YFSETQ. Trimming took off 0 bases at V and 1 base at J, with 9 bases between the two ends. This CDR3 has 15 residues. CDR3: CASSLAPAGTDTQYF. Written as DNA, the CDR3 is TGCGCCAGCAGCTTGGCCCCAGCGGGCACAGATACGCAGTATTTT.

The gene calls are TRBV5-4 and TRBJ2-3; 8 bases line up with TRBD2. V lost 1 base to trimming and J lost 2 bases; unmatched junction nucleotides: 12. Germline CDR1 reads SGHNT; CDR2 reads YYREEE (reference sequence). The CDR3 is 18 residues long. CDR3 sequence reads: CASSLRGLAGPTTDTQYF. For the CDR3, the DNA is TGTGCCAGCAGCTTGAGAGGTCTAGCGGGTCCAACCACAGATACGCAGTATTTT.